These 15 T cell receptor beta chains share one sample of origin, sequenced in a study of T cell clonality in common variable immunodeficiency. Their antigen targets remain unknown. The repertoire was sequenced with immunoSEQ multiplex PCR; TCRdb's copy has only in-frame clones and lacks some. The repertoire shows tens of thousands of clones, none seen only once; the top ten take roughly 5.6%. Study-wide points: In common variable immunodeficiency, TCR beta chains reportedly carried fewer deletions and N-nucleotide insertions.

The sequenced sample consisted of peripheral blood mononuclear cells. Receptor source: a human donor with common variable immunodeficiency.

A note on this clone: Germline and junction disagree at one end, which may indicate a read error. The CDR3 end lies 3 residues beyond the end of the read and is filled in from the germline J gene. V and J are TRBV7-9 and TRBJ2-5; D is unclear. Germline V gene sequence: CDR1 SEHNR, CDR2 FQNEAQ (reference sequence). This CDR3 is built from 12 residues. CDR3 sequence: CSSSLVPGTQYF. Incomplete CDR3 DNA: TGTTCCAGCAGCTTAGTACCCGGGACC.

On this clone itself: The read ends 3 residues before the CDR3 terminus; that terminus is restored from the germline J gene. This chain connects TRBV7-3 to TRBJ2-6, with 8 bases lining up with TRBD2. This CDR3 contains 17 residues. The ends lost 5 bases at V and 4 bases at J; junction bases unmatched: 10. Germline V gene data show CDR1 as SGHTA and CDR2 as FQGTGA. Partial CDR3 DNA: TGTGCCAGCAGCCCCGGGACTAGTTCGTCGGGGGCCAACGTC. Amino acids: CASSPGTSSSGANV. The full CDR3 is CASSPGTSSSGANVLTF.

This clone has ten or more counts. The read finishes 3 residues shy of the CDR3 end, and the germline J gene is used to complete it. The chain links TRBV20-1 to TRBJ2-4; D is uncertain. Trimming cost V 3 bases and J 7 bases, with 10 bases left between them. CDR3 length: 12 amino acids. Germline CDR1 DFQATT, CDR2 SNEGSKA (reference sequence). CDR3 sequence: CSARVIGNIQYF. Partial CDR3 DNA: TGCAGTGCTAGGGTGATCGGGAACATT.

Worth noting for this clone: The CDR3 end falls 3 residues outside the read, so it is completed with the germline J gene. The rearrangement joins TRBV19 to TRBJ1-6; 8 bases map to TRBD1. The germline V gene has CDR1 LNHDA and CDR2 SQIVND (reference sequence). V shed 2 bases and J 4 bases; nucleotides not matched to a gene: 1. CDR3 length: 15 amino acids. CDR3 DNA (partial): TGTGCCAGTAGTATACAGGGGGCATATAATTCACCC. Translating it yields CASSIQGAYNSP. In full, the CDR3 is CASSIQGAYNSPLHF.

A word on this clone: The read falls 3 residues short of the CDR3 end, and the missing part is taken from the germline J gene. This chain connects TRBV7-9 to TRBJ2-6; D unclear. The CDR3 spans 15 residues. V was shortened by 2 bases and J by 0 bases, with 5 bases between the two germline ends. Germline loops: CDR1 SEHNR, CDR2 FQNEAQ (reference sequence). CDR3 region: CASSLSNSGANVLTF. Partial CDR3 DNA: TGTGCCAGCAGCTTATCAAACTCTGGGGCCAACGTC.

Concerning this clone itself: Coverage ceases 3 residues before the CDR3 finishes, and the germline J gene fills in the end. V gene TRBV18 combines with J gene TRBJ1-2; possible D gene TRBD1, 5 bases. V lost 4 bases and J lost 2, with 11 bases in between. The CDR3 has 14 residues. CDR1 is KGHSH and CDR2 is LQKENI in the germline V gene. Partial CDR3 DNA: TGTGCCAGCTCACAGACAGACTTAAACTATGGC. Its protein product is CASSQTDLNYG. The complete CDR3 sequence is CASSQTDLNYGYTF.

On this clone: The read falls 3 residues short of the CDR3 end, and the missing part is taken from the germline J gene. The chain couples TRBV5-1 to TRBJ1-2; 8 nucleotides line up with TRBD1. V shed 2 bases, J shed 5 bases, and the junction held 8 bases outside the gene matches. CDR1 and CDR2 from the germline V gene are SGHRS and YFSETQ. CDR3 length: 15 residues. The CDR3: CASSFVVGTGYGYTF. CDR3 DNA (partial): TGCGCCAGCAGCTTTGTAGTAGGGACAGGATATGGC.

In its sample, this clone was seen a few times. The read ends 3 residues shy of where the CDR3 ends; the end is completed using the germline J gene. The gene calls are TRBV7-2 and TRBJ2-7; TRBD1 matches at 7 bases. This CDR3 is 15 amino acids long. Germline V gives CDR1 SGHTA, CDR2 FQGNSA. After removal of 5 bases from V and 2 bases from J, the junction contained 9 bases not matched to a gene. The CDR3 loop reads CASSGTTGITYEQYF. The part of the CDR3 DNA that was read is TGTGCCAGCAGCGGGACGACAGGGATCACCTACGAG.

This clone came up many times. Sequencing ends 3 residues short of the CDR3 end; the germline J gene provides the rest. The chain is built from TRBV18 and TRBJ2-1; TRBD2 aligns across 10 bases. There are 17 residues in the CDR3. CDR1 is KGHSH and CDR2 is LQKENI in the germline V gene. After removal of 4 bases from V and 4 bases from J, the junction contained 10 bases not matched to a gene. The DNA read from the CDR3 is TGTGCCAGCTCACTTTGGACTAGCGGAGTTAATTACAATGAG. This encodes CASSLWTSGVNYNE. The complete CDR3 protein is CASSLWTSGVNYNEQFF.

This clone was counted only a few times. Read coverage stops 3 residues before the CDR3 terminus; the germline J gene supplies the remainder. The chain carries TRBV2 and TRBJ2-5, with TRBD2 matching 8 bases. Unmatched junction bases numbered 10, after V lost 6 bases and J lost 4 bases. The germline CDR1 and CDR2 sequences are SNHLY and FYNNEI. The CDR3 spans 15 residues. The CDR3 DNA, read in part, is TGTGCCAGCAGAAGGGACACGGGGGGGGCAGAGACC. It specifies CASRRDTGGAET. From start to end, the CDR3 is CASRRDTGGAETQYF.

Comments on this clone: The sequence runs out 3 residues before the end of the CDR3; the remainder is reconstructed from the germline J gene. The chain joins TRBV6-2 or TRBV6-3 to TRBJ2-7; 8 bases line up with TRBD1. With V trimmed by 5 bases and J by 0 bases, 6 bases remained unmatched. This CDR3 has 15 residues. Germline V gene data show CDR1 as MNHEY and CDR2 as SVGEGT. CDR3 bases read: TGTGCCAGCAGTAAACCGGGACAGGACTCCTACGAG. Translating it yields CASSKPGQDSYE. In full, the CDR3 is CASSKPGQDSYEQYF.

This clone has a count of ten or more. Here the CDR3 reads CAAGEGAGELFF. The sequenced part of the CDR3 DNA is TGTGCCGCCGGGGAGGGTGCCGGGGAG. V usage is TRBV10-3 and J usage is TRBJ2-2; 7 bases are a match to TRBD2. Coverage ceases 3 residues before the CDR3 finishes, and the germline J gene fills in the end. Germline V CDR1 and CDR2: ENHRY, SYGVKD. This CDR3 has 12 amino acids. V shed 11 bases, J shed 6 bases, and the junction held 6 bases outside the gene matches.

The table lists this clone with a few counts. From the germline J gene comes the end of the CDR3, since the read stops 3 residues before it. The chain joins TRBV6-1 to TRBJ2-7, with D perhaps TRBD1 (5 bases). Trimming took 2 bases from V and 2 from J, leaving 13 bases between them. Germline V lookup: CDR1 MNHNS, CDR2 SASEGT. The length of the CDR3 is 15 residues. The sequenced CDR3 bases are TGTGCCAGCAGTGAATCCCACAGGTCCGCCTACGAG. Its translation: CASSESHRSAYE. The whole CDR3 is CASSESHRSAYEQYF.

This clone was counted at least ten times. The read is 3 residues too short to cover the CDR3 end, so that end is filled in from the germline J gene. V is TRBV18 and J is TRBJ1-2; the match to TRBD1 covers 9 bases. This CDR3 has 14 amino acids. Germline CDR1 reads KGHSH; CDR2 reads LQKENI. The CDR3 loop is CASSPPGTGLGYTF. The DNA read from the CDR3 is TGTGCCAGCTCACCACCGGGGACAGGGTTGGGC.

This clone was observed many times. At one boundary the junction diverges from the germline segment, which might be a read error. The read ends 3 residues early relative to the CDR3; the germline J gene fills the gap. The gene calls are TRBV7-2 and TRBJ1-5; TRBD1 aligns across 8 bases. This CDR3 spans 15 amino acids. Germline values: CDR1 SGHTA, CDR2 FQGNSA. The CDR3 loop reads CASTLRTGTNQPQHF. The sequenced part of the CDR3 DNA is TGTGCCAGCACCTTAAGGACAGGGACGAATCAGCCC.